A selection of T cell receptor beta chains follows, all from one sample in a study of cytomegalovirus exposure and HLA in healthy donors. The table came from immunoSEQ multiplex PCR; TCRdb's copy has only in-frame clones and leaves some out. The sample has 150,000 to 200,000 clones; about nine tenths are singletons. Sequencing was carried out using PBMCs. These receptors were collected from a woman younger than 30 in good health and CMV-seropositive. CDR3s include the opening cysteine and the closing phenylalanine or tryptophan. The D gene is left open where the match is weak. Clone sizes are given selectively: once, few, many, or a class where the clone is expanded.

j_call: TRBJ2-7; clone_size: .; v_call: TRBV6-5; d_call: .; cdr3_nt: TGTGCCAGCAGGCCGGGTAGCCACTCCTACGAGCAGTACTTC; cdr3_aa: CASRPGSHSYEQYF
j_call: TRBJ2-1; clone_size: .; v_call: TRBV7-3; d_call: .; cdr3_nt: TGTGCCAGCAGCTTATCAGGGGCCTCCTACAATGAGCAGTTCTTC; cdr3_aa: CASSLSGASYNEQFF
j_call: TRBJ1-1; clone_size: .; v_call: TRBV15; d_call: .; cdr3_nt: TGTGCCACCAGCAGAGATTGGCGGGGGGCGAGAACTGAAGCTTTCTTT; cdr3_aa: CATSRDWRGARTEAFF
j_call: TRBJ1-5; clone_size: .; v_call: TRBV7-8; d_call: .; cdr3_nt: TGTGCCAGCAGCTTACTACAAGGGGTGGGGCAGCCCCAGCATTTT; cdr3_aa: CASSLLQGVGQPQHF
j_call: TRBJ2-1; clone_size: .; v_call: TRBV30; d_call: TRBD2; cdr3_nt: TGTGCCTGGAGTGTAGGACTAGCGGGCGGTGAGCAGTTCTTC; cdr3_aa: CAWSVGLAGGEQFF
j_call: TRBJ1-5; clone_size: .; v_call: TRBV25-1; d_call: .; cdr3_nt: TGTGCCAGCAGTCCGGCGGCCGGTCACAATCAGCCCCAGCATTTT; cdr3_aa: CASSPAAGHNQPQHF
j_call: TRBJ1-4; clone_size: .; v_call: TRBV10-2; d_call: .; cdr3_nt: TGCGCCAGCAGTGCCAGGTTTAATGAAAAACTGTTTTTT; cdr3_aa: CASSARFNEKLFF
j_call: TRBJ1-2; clone_size: .; v_call: TRBV10-3; d_call: .; cdr3_nt: TGTGCCATCAGTTACAGGGACTATGGCTACACCTTC; cdr3_aa: CAISYRDYGYTF
j_call: TRBJ2-5; clone_size: .; v_call: TRBV4-2; d_call: TRBD1; cdr3_nt: TGTGCCAGCAGTTTGAAAACCGGGACAGGGGAGATTGAGACCCAGTACTTC; cdr3_aa: CASSLKTGTGEIETQYF
j_call: TRBJ2-5; clone_size: .; v_call: TRBV6-5; d_call: .; cdr3_nt: TGTGCCAGCAGTTACTCGGGCGCAGGGTTAGAGACCCAGTACTTC; cdr3_aa: CASSYSGAGLETQYF
j_call: TRBJ1-2; clone_size: once; v_call: TRBV30; d_call: TRBD1; cdr3_nt: TGTGCCTGGAGCAAGGACAGGTCAGACTATGGCTACACCTTC; cdr3_aa: CAWSKDRSDYGYTF
j_call: TRBJ1-2; clone_size: few; v_call: TRBV7-9; d_call: TRBD1; cdr3_nt: TGTGCCAGCAGCGACCGGGACAGGGCCTATGGCTACACCTTC; cdr3_aa: CASSDRDRAYGYTF
j_call: TRBJ2-1; clone_size: .; v_call: TRBV16; d_call: TRBD2; cdr3_nt: TGTGCCAGCAGCCAATCGCCGGGGGGCTACAATGAGCAGTTCTTC; cdr3_aa: CASSQSPGGYNEQFF